Here is one T cell receptor (beta chain) with its context. Germline CDR1 and CDR2: LNHDA and SQIVND (reference sequence). V gave up 4 bases and J gave up 3 bases, with 15 bases separating them. CDR3 length: 15 residues. The data stem from a study of cytomegalovirus exposure and HLA in healthy donors. Method: immunoSEQ multiplex PCR; TCRdb's copy keeps in-frame clones and lacks some. This sample has about 260,000 clones, with 90% found just once. The genes are TRBV19 and TRBJ1-2, with TRBD1 as a possible D gene (5 bases). Material: PBMCs. The receptor's source is a woman younger than 45 in good health and CMV-seronegative. This CDR3 is CASSTPEGHHYGYTF. DNA for the CDR3: TGTGCCAGTAGTACCCCAGAGGGGCATCACTATGGCTACACCTTC. Full variable domain (remainder filled in from reference TRBV19 and TRBJ1-2): DGGITQSPKYLFRKEGQNVTLSCEQNLNHDAMYWYRQDPGQGLRLIYYSQIVNDFQKGDIAEGYSVSREKKESFPLTVTSAQKNPTAFYLCASSTPEGHHYGYTFGSGTRLTVV.